This entry lists 21 T cell receptor beta chains sequenced from one sample in a study of T cell responses to AZD1222 COVID-19 vaccine (dated by TCRdb to the early 2020s). Sample time point, as interpreted from the label and publication: about 28 days (+/-7) after the second vaccine dose. Library construction relied on the immunoSEQ multiplex PCR assay. In TCRdb, the immuneACCESS table is reduced to in-frame sequences with V and J assigned. These tables do not hold every clone; where another copy was compared, an unresolved V gene accounts for under half, and the others remain unexplained. The sample has around 140,000 clones on record, 90% to 95% of them singletons. The top ten clones comprise about 3.7% of the sample. The specimen was peripheral blood, collected 28 days after the second AZD1222 dose. Source of these receptors: an adult who received the AZD1222 COVID-19 vaccine.

The rearrangement joins TRBV4-1 to TRBJ1-2; TRBD1 is a possible D gene (6 bases). The CDR3 totals 15 residues. Germline V CDR1 and CDR2: MGHRA, YSYEKL. V lost 1 base and J 4 bases, leaving 13 bases between the germline ends. The CDR3 DNA follows: TGCGCCAGCAGCCAAGCGTGGACAGCCTTCTATGGCTACACCTTC. Protein: CASSQAWTAFYGYTF.

This chain joins TRBV19 and TRBJ2-4, with TRBD1 as a possible D gene (6 bases). The germline V gene has CDR1 LNHDA and CDR2 SQIVND (reference sequence). The CDR3 has 15 amino acids. V lost 1 base to trimming and J lost 2 bases, with 9 bases between them. The CDR3 DNA reads TGTGCCAGTAGTATAGCGCAGGGGACCAAAAACATTCAGTACTTC. Translating gives CASSIAQGTKNIQYF.

The V call is TRBV7-3, the J call TRBJ2-2; 9 bases are shared with TRBD1. The CDR3 has 17 residues. The germline gives CDR1 SGHTA, CDR2 FQGTGA. V was pared by 3 bases and J by 2 bases, with 7 bases of the junction left unmatched. CDR3 nucleotide sequence: TGTGCCAGCAGCTTTTCCCGGACAGGGGCCAACACCGGGGAGCTGTTTTTT. This translates into CASSFSRTGANTGELFF. Looking up the rest from reference TRBV7-3 and TRBJ2-2 gives the full variable domain: GAGVSQTPSNKVTEKGKYVELRCDPISGHTALYWYRQSLGQGPEFLIYFQGTGAADDSGLPNDRFFAVRPEGSVSTLKIQRTERGDSAVYLCASSFSRTGANTGELFFGEGSRLTVL.

The chain is built from TRBV27 and TRBJ2-3; D is possibly TRBD1 or TRBD2 (5 bases each). V was clipped by 3 bases and J by 0 bases, with 10 bases between them. The CDR3 is made up of 15 amino acids. The germline V gene has CDR1 MNHEY and CDR2 SMNVEV (reference sequence). The CDR3 loop is CASSLGRTSTDTQYF. CDR3 bases: TGTGCCAGCAGTTTGGGGCGGACTAGCACAGATACGCAGTATTTT.

This CDR3 is CASSLSGSSTDTQYF. In nucleotides, the CDR3 is TGCGCCAGCAGCCTTAGCGGGTCTAGCACAGATACGCAGTATTTT. The J gene is TRBJ2-3, the V gene TRBV4-1, with 7 bases matching TRBD2. J was trimmed by 0 bases and V by 4 bases; bases with no gene match: 4. The CDR3 runs to 15 residues. Looked up from germline, CDR1 is MGHRA and CDR2 is YSYEKL.

As to this clone: This may be a read error: a much more frequent sequence differs by one nucleotide. The chain recombines TRBV3-1 (or the pseudogene TRBV3-2) with TRBJ1-6, with D maybe TRBD1 (6 bases). This CDR3 contains 14 residues. Germline V gene sequence: CDR1 LGHDT, CDR2 YNNKEL (reference sequence). Trimming removed 4 bases at V and 4 bases at J, with 8 bases between. The CDR3 reads CASSPGQYNSPLHF. The CDR3 DNA follows: TGTGCCAGCAGCCCCGGACAGTATAATTCACCCCTCCACTTT.

CDR3 amino acids: CASSQDGNGGSTDTQYF. The CDR3 DNA is TGTGCCAGCAGCCAAGATGGGAACGGGGGGAGCACAGATACGCAGTATTTT. The V gene is TRBV4-2, the J gene TRBJ2-3; TRBD2 aligns across 7 bases. The junction had 6 bases not matched to a gene; V was cut back by 0 bases and J by 0 bases. Germline V gives CDR1 LGHNA, CDR2 YNFKEQ. This CDR3 is 17 amino acids long.

The genes are TRBV6-4 and TRBJ1-1; TRBD1 is a possible D gene (6 bases). This CDR3 comprises 13 residues. Looked up from germline, CDR1 is MRHNA and CDR2 is SNTAGT. V was pared by 4 bases and J by 5 bases, with 11 bases between. CDR3 nucleotide sequence: TGTGCCAGCAGTGCCAGGGGTGAGACTGAAGCTTTCTTT. This sequence encodes CASSARGETEAFF.

The table lists this clone with a count of one. The chain is built from TRBV19 and TRBJ1-1, with D tentatively TRBD1 (6 bases). The CDR3 extends over 14 amino acids. Trimming stripped 4 bases from V and 1 base from J, with 10 bases between. Germline V CDR1 and CDR2: LNHDA, SQIVND (reference sequence). CDR3 region: CASSTRTENTEAFF. CDR3 bases: TGTGCCAGTAGTACAAGGACAGAGAACACTGAAGCTTTCTTT.

The table lists this clone with many counts. The V call is TRBV25-1, the J call TRBJ2-7; 12 bases match TRBD2. This CDR3 is 17 amino acids long. Germline lookup yields CDR1 MGHDK and CDR2 SYGVNS. The junction had 14 bases not matched to a gene; V was cut back by 6 bases and J by 5 bases. DNA for the CDR3: TGTGCCAGCAGGGGGGTCGTGACTAGCGGGAGAGTAAACGAGCAGTACTTC. The encoded protein is CASRGVVTSGRVNEQYF.

This chain joins TRBV28 and TRBJ1-3; D not resolved. Trimming stripped 3 bases from V and 6 bases from J, with 9 bases between. This CDR3 is built from 13 residues. Germline CDR1 is MDHEN and CDR2 is SYDVKM. CDR3 in amino acids: CASSFPGLNTIYF. The DNA for the CDR3 is TGTGCCAGCAGTTTCCCGGGATTAAACACCATATATTTT. The full variable domain, with the rest looked up from reference TRBV28 and TRBJ1-3, is DVKVTQSSRYLVKRTGEKVFLECVQDMDHENMFWYRQDPGLGLRLIYFSYDVKMKEKGDIPEGYSVSREKKERFSLILESASTNQTSMYLCASSFPGLNTIYFGEGSWLTVV.

V usage is TRBV6-5 and J usage is TRBJ1-5; possible D gene TRBD1, 6 bases. Trimming took 6 bases from V and 6 from J, leaving 18 bases between them. The CDR3 contains 15 residues. Germline CDR1 MNHEY, CDR2 SVGAGI. CDR3 DNA sequence: TGTGCCAGCAGGATCTCAGGGGCTGGACGTCAGCCCCAGCATTTT. Its protein product is CASRISGAGRQPQHF.

V and J are TRBV5-1 and TRBJ2-7; a weak D match, TRBD1 (5 bases). Germline CDR1 is SGHRS and CDR2 is YFSETQ. This CDR3 is 13 amino acids long. Trimming removed 1 base from V and 2 bases from J, with 7 bases in between. This CDR3 is CASSLTGPYEQYF. The DNA of the CDR3 is TGCGCCAGCAGCTTGACAGGTCCCTACGAGCAGTACTTC.

The chain employs TRBV6-5 and TRBJ1-6; tentatively, D is TRBD1 (5 bases). The CDR3 loop spans 13 amino acids. Trimming shortened V by 9 bases and J by 7 bases, and 13 bases separated the two germline ends. The germline V gene has CDR1 MNHEY and CDR2 SVGAGI. CDR3: CASRLYRNSPLHF. DNA for the CDR3: TGTGCCAGTAGACTCTACAGGAATTCACCCCTCCACTTT.

The genes are TRBV19 and TRBJ1-2, with unresolved D. CDR3 length: 12 amino acids. CDR1 is LNHDA, CDR2 SQIVND, per germline (reference sequence). V was pared by 3 bases and J by 5 bases, with 7 bases between. CDR3: CASSMVGYGYTF. CDR3 bases: TGTGCCAGTAGTATGGTAGGATATGGCTACACCTTC. Based on the CDR3 plus reference TRBV19 and TRBJ1-2, the full variable domain is DGGITQSPKYLFRKEGQNVTLSCEQNLNHDAMYWYRQDPGQGLRLIYYSQIVNDFQKGDIAEGYSVSREKKESFPLTVTSAQKNPTAFYLCASSMVGYGYTFGSGTRLTVV.

The rearrangement joins TRBV30 to TRBJ1-2, with D tentatively TRBD1 (6 bases). This CDR3 has 14 amino acids. Looked up from germline, CDR1 is GTSNPN and CDR2 is SVGIG (reference sequence). The ends were cut back, 3 bases at V and 5 bases at J, with 16 bases in the middle. CDR3 nucleotides: TGTGCCTGGAGACAGGGCAAACTTAGATATGGCTACACCTTC. This gives the protein CAWRQGKLRYGYTF.

The chain joins TRBV6-6 to TRBJ1-1, with 7 bases fitting TRBD1. The CDR3 is 14 amino acids. V lost 5 bases and J lost 2; bases outside the gene matches: 5. In germline, CDR1 is MNHNY, CDR2 SVGAGI (reference sequence). The CDR3 protein is CASSVGQSNTEAFF. For the CDR3, the DNA is TGTGCCAGCAGTGTGGGACAGAGTAACACTGAAGCTTTCTTT.

As DNA, the CDR3 is TGTGCCAACCGGGGGAATTGCGGCTACACCTTC. Translation: CANRGNCGYTF. The chain combines TRBV27 with TRBJ1-2; D is possibly TRBD1 (5 bases). Germline V CDR1 and CDR2: MNHEY, SMNVEV (reference sequence). The CDR3 covers 11 residues. V dropped 10 bases and J dropped 8 bases, with 14 bases sitting between them.

The V and J genes are TRBV6-5 and TRBJ2-7, with 7 nucleotides matching TRBD1. The junction had 9 bases not matched to a gene; V was cut back by 5 bases and J by 5 bases. CDR1 and CDR2 (germline): MNHEY, SVGAGI. The length of the CDR3 is 14 residues. In DNA form, the CDR3 reads TGTGCCAGCAGTACCCTAGACAGGGCGGACGAGCAGTACTTC. Amino acid sequence: CASSTLDRADEQYF.

The V gene is TRBV30, the J gene TRBJ1-2; D not resolved. Germline V lookup: CDR1 GTSNPN, CDR2 SVGIG (reference sequence). Between the trimmed V and J ends, which lost 4 bases and 4 bases, there was a span of 16 bases. This CDR3 comprises 14 residues. The CDR3 protein is CAWTAQQRAYGYTF. CDR3 sequence (DNA): TGTGCCTGGACGGCCCAGCAACGAGCCTATGGCTACACCTTC.

This chain links TRBV6-5 with TRBJ2-5; D is perhaps TRBD2 (5 bases). With 6 bases removed from V and 4 bases from J, the gap between germline ends came to 18 bases. Germline V lookup: CDR1 MNHEY, CDR2 SVGAGI. There are 15 residues in the CDR3. The CDR3 reads CASRRTPPRGETQYF. In nucleotides, the CDR3 is TGTGCCAGCAGGAGAACCCCTCCCCGGGGAGAGACCCAGTACTTC.